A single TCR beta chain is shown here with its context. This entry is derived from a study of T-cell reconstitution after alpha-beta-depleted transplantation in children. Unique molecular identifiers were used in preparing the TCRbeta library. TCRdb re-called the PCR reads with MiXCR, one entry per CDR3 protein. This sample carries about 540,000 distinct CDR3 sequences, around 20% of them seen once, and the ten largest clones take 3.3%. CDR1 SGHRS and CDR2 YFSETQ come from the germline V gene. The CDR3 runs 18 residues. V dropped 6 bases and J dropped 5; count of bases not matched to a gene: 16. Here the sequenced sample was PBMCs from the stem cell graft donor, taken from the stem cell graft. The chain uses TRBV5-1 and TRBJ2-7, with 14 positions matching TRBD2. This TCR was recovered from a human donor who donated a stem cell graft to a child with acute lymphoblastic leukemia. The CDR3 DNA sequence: TGCGCCAGCAACGGGGATGGACGACTAGCGGGAGGGCTGAACGAGCAGTACTTC. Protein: CASNGDGRLAGGLNEQYF. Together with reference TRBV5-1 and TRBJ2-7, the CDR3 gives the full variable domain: KAGVTQTPRYLIKTRGQQVTLSCSPISGHRSVSWYQQTPGQGLQFLFEYFSETQRNKGNFPGRFSGRQFSNSRSEMNVSTLELGDSALYLCASNGDGRLAGGLNEQYFGPGTRLTVT.